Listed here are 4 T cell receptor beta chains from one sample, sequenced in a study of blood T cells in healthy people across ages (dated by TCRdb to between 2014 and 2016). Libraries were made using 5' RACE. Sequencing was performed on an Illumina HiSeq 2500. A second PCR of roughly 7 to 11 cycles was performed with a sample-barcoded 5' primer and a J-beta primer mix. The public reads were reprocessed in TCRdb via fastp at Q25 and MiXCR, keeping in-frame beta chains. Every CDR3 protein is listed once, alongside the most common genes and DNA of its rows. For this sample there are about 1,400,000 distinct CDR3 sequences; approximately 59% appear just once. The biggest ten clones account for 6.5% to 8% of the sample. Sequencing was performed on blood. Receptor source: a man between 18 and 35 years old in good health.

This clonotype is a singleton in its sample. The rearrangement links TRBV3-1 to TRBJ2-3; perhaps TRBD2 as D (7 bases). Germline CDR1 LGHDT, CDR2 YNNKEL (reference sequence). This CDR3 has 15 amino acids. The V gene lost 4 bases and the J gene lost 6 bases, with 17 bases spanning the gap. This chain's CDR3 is CASSPPGGLEDTQYF. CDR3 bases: TGTGCCAGCAGCCCCCCCGGGGGGCTCGAGGATACGCAGTATTTT.

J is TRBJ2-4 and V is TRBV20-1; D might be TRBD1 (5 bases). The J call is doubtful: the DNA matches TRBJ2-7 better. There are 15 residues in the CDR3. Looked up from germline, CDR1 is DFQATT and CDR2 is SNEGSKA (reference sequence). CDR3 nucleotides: TGCAGTGCTAGAGATTCCAGGGCCGGCTCCTACGAGCAGTACTTC. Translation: CSARDSRAGSYEQYF.

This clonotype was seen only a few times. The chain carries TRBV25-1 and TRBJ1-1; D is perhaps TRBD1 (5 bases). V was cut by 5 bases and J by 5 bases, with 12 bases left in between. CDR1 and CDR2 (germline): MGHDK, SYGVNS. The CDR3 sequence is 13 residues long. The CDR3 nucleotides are TGTGCCAGCAGTCATCTAGAGGGGACTGAAGCTTTCTTT. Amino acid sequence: CASSHLEGTEAFF.

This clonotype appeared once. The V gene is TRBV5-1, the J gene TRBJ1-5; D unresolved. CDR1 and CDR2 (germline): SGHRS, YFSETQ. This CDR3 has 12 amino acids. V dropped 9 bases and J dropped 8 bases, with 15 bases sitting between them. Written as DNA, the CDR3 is TGCGCCACCCGACGGACCAGAAAGCCCCAGCATTTT. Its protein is CATRRTRKPQHF.